What follows are 5 T cell receptor beta chains derived from one specimen sequenced in a study of blood T cell repertoires in COVID-19. Here immunoSEQ multiplex PCR was the method, and the copy in TCRdb shows in-frame clones only, minus some. The sample carries under 200,000 clones, more than 85% recorded once. The sequenced sample consisted of peripheral blood. These receptors originate from a woman at least 80 years old in a cohort sampled during active or convalescent COVID-19.

The CDR3 loop reads CASSSTGGNQPQHF. CDR3 coding DNA: TGTGCCAGTAGTAGTACAGGGGGCAATCAGCCCCAGCATTTT. The chain uses TRBV19 and TRBJ1-5; 7 nucleotides agree with TRBD1. Germline lookup yields CDR1 LNHDA and CDR2 SQIVND (reference sequence). This CDR3 has 14 amino acids. V was clipped by 4 bases and J by 2 bases; unmatched bases: 2.

J is TRBJ2-5 and V is TRBV2; 8 nucleotides agree with TRBD1. Losses at the gene ends were 7 bases for V and 4 bases for J; bases not matched to a gene: 11. Germline CDR1 SNHLY, CDR2 FYNNEI. The CDR3 has 15 residues. The CDR3 DNA is TGTGCCAGCACTGGACAGGGACGAATAGGAGAGACCCAGTACTTC. This sequence encodes CASTGQGRIGETQYF.

The chain uses TRBV4-3 and TRBJ2-6, with 9 bases matching TRBD1. Germline V gene lookup returns CDR1 LGHNA and CDR2 YSLEER. The junction had 16 bases not matched to a gene; V was cut back by 2 bases and J by 2 bases. The CDR3 has 21 amino acids. Written as DNA, the CDR3 is TGCGCCAGCAGCCAACGATCCTTCAACCGGGACAGGGCCACTGGGGCCAACGTCCTGACTTTC. Encoded protein: CASSQRSFNRDRATGANVLTF.

This clone was observed once. This chain links TRBV20-1 with TRBJ1-5, with a possible D match to TRBD1 (5 bases). The CDR3 spans 16 residues. The V end lost 4 bases, the J end lost 1 base, and 17 bases lay between the germline ends. Germline CDR1 DFQATT, CDR2 SNEGSKA (reference sequence). The chain's CDR3 is CSAIEQGSLSNQPQHF. The CDR3 nucleotides read TGCAGTGCTATTGAGCAGGGTTCTCTAAGCAATCAGCCCCAGCATTTT.

The chain uses TRBV21-1 and TRBJ1-2; TRBD1 is the table's D call and was not checked against the DNA. TRBV21-1 is assigned pseudogene status. CDR3 length: 16 residues. DNA of the CDR3: TGTGCCAGCAGCAAGGTTCAGGACAGGTCGAACTATGGCTACACCTTC. Its translation: CASSKVQDRSNYGYTF.